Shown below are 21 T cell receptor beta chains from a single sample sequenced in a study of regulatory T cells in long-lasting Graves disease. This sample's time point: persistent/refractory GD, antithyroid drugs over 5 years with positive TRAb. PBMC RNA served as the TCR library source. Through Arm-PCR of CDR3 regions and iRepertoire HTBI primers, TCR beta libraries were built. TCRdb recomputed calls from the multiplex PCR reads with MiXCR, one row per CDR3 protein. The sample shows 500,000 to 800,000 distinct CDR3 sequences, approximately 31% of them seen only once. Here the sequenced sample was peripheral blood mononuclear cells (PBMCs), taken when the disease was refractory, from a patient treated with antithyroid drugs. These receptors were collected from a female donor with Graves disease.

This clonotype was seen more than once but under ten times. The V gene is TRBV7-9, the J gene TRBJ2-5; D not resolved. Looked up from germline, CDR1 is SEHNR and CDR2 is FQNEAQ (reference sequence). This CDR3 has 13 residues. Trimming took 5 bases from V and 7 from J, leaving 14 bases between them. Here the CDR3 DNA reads TGTGCCAGCAGCCCCGGTCTCAGTGGGACCCAGTACTTC. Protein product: CASSPGLSGTQYF.

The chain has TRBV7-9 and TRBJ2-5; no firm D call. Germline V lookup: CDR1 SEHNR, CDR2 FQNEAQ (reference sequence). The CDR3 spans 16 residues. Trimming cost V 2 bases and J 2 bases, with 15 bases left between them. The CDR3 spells CASSLTAKTPQETQYF. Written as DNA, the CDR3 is TGTGCCAGCAGCTTAACGGCCAAGACTCCACAAGAGACCCAGTACTTC.

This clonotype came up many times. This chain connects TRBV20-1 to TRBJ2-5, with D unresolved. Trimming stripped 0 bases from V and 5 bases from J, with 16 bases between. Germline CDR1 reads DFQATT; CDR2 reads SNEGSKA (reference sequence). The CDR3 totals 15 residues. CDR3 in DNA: TGCAGTGCTAGAGATGTATTGAACTCCCGGGAGACCCAGTACTTC. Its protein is CSARDVLNSRETQYF.

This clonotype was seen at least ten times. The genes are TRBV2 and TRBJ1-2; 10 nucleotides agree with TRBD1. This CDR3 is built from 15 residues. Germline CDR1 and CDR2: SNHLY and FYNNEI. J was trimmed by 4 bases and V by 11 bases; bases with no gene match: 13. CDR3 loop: CAGRDRGRETYGYTF. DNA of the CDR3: TGTGCCGGTCGGGACAGGGGCCGGGAAACCTATGGCTACACCTTC.

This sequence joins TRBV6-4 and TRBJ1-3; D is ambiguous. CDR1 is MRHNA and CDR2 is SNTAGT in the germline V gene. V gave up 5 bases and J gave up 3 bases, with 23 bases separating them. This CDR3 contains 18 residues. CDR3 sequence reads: CASSYLSPAGVGGNTIYF. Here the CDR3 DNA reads TGTGCCAGCAGTTACTTGTCCCCCGCCGGCGTGGGTGGAAACACCATATATTTT.

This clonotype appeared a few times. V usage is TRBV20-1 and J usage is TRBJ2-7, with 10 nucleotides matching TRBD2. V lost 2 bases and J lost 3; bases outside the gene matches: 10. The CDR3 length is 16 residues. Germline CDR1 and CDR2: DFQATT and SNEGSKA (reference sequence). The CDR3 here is CSARIQSLAGDYEQYF. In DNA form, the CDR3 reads TGCAGTGCTAGAATCCAAAGCCTAGCGGGGGACTACGAGCAGTACTTC.

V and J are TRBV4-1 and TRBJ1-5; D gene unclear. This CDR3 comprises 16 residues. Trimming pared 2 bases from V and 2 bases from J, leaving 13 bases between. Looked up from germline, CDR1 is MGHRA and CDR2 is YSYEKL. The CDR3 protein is CASSQQVTFGNQPQHF. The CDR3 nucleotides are TGCGCCAGCAGCCAACAGGTGACCTTCGGCAATCAGCCCCAGCATTTT.

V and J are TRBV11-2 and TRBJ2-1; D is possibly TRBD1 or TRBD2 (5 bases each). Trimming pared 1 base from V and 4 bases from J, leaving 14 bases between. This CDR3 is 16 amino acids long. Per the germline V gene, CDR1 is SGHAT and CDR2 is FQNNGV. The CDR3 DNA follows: TGTGCCAGCAGCTTAGTTGGGGGAGTGAAGTACAATGAGCAGTTCTTC. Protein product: CASSLVGGVKYNEQFF.

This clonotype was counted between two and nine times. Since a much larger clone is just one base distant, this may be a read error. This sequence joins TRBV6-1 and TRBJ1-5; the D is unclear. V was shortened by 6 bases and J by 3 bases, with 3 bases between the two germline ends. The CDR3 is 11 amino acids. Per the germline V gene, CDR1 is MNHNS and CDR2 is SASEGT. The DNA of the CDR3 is TGTGCCAGCAGGCTCAATCAGCCCCAGCATTTT. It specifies CASRLNQPQHF.

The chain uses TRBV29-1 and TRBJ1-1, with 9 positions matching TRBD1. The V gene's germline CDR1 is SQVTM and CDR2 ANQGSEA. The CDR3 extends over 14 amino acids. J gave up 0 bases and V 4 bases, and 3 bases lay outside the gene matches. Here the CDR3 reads CSVGTGVLNTEAFF. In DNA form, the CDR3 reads TGCAGCGTTGGGACAGGGGTATTGAACACTGAAGCTTTCTTT. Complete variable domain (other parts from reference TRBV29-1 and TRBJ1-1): SAVISQKPSRDICQRGTSLTIQCQVDSQVTMMFWYRQQPGQSLTLIATANQGSEATYESGFVIDKFPISRPNLTFSTLTVSNMSPEDSSIYLCSVGTGVLNTEAFFGQGTRLTVV.

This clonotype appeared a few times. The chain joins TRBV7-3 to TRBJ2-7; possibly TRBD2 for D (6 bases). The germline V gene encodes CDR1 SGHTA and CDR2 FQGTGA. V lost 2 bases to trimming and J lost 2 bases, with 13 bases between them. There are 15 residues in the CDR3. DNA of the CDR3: TGTGCCAGCAGCTTAGGAGCGGGTACTACCTACGAGCAGTACTTC. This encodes CASSLGAGTTYEQYF.

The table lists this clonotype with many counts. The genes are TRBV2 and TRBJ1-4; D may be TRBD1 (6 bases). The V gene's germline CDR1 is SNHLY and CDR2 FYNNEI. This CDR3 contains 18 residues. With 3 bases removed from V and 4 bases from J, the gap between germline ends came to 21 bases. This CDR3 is CASSEQRPGHRLNEKLFF. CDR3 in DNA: TGTGCCAGCAGTGAGCAAAGACCGGGACACCGACTTAATGAAAAACTGTTTTTT.

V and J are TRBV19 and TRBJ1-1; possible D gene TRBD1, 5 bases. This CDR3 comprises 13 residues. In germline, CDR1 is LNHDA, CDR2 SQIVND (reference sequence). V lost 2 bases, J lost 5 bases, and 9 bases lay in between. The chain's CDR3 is CASSISGKTEAFF. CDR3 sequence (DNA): TGTGCCAGTAGTATATCAGGGAAGACTGAAGCTTTCTTT.

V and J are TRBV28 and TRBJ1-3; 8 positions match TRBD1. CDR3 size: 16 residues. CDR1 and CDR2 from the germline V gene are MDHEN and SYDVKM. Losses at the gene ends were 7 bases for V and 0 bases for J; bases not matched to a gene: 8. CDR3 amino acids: CASTLSQGVSGNTIYF. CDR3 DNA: TGTGCCAGCACCCTCTCACAGGGGGTCTCTGGAAACACCATATATTTT.

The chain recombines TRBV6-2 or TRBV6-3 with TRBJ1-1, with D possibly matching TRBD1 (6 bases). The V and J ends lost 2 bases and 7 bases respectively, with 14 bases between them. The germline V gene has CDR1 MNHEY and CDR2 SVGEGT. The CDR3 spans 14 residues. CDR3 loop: CASSYAGAGGEAFF. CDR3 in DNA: TGTGCCAGCAGTTACGCGGGGGCTGGCGGTGAAGCTTTCTTT.

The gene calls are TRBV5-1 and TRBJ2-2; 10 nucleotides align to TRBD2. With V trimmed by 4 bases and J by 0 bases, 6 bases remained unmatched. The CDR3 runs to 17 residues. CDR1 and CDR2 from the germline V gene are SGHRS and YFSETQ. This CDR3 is CASSGGLAVPNTGELFF. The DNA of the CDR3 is TGCGCCAGCAGCGGAGGACTAGCGGTACCGAACACCGGGGAGCTGTTTTTT. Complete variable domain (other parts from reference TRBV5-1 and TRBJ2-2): KAGVTQTPRYLIKTRGQQVTLSCSPISGHRSVSWYQQTPGQGLQFLFEYFSETQRNKGNFPGRFSGRQFSNSRSEMNVSTLELGDSALYLCASSGGLAVPNTGELFFGEGSRLTVL.

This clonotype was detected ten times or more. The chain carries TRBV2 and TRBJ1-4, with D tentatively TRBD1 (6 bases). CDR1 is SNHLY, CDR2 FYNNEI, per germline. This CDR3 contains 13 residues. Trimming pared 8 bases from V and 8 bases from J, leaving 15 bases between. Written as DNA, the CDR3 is TGTGCCAGCTGGACGCGGGGGGGCGAAAAACTGTTTTTT. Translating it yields CASWTRGGEKLFF.

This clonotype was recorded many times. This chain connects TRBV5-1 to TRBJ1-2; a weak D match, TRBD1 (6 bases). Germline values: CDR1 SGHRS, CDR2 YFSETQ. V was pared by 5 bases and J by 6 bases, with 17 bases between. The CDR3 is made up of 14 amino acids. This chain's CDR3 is CASSLLDRRDGYTF. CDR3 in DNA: TGCGCCAGCAGTTTATTAGACAGGAGGGATGGCTACACCTTC.

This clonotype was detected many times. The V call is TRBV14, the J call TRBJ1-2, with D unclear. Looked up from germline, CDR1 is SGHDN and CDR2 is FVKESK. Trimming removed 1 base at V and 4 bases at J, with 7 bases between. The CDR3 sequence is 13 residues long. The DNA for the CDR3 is TGTGCCAGCAGCCAAGCGGGCATCTATGGCTACACCTTC. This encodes CASSQAGIYGYTF.

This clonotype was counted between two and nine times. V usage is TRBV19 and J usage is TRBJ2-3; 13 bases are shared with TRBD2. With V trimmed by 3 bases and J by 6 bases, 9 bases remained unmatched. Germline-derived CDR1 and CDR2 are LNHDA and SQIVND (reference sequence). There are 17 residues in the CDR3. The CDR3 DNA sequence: TGTGCCAGTAGTATTCGGCTGACTAGCGGGAGGACGGATACGCAGTATTTT. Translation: CASSIRLTSGRTDTQYF.

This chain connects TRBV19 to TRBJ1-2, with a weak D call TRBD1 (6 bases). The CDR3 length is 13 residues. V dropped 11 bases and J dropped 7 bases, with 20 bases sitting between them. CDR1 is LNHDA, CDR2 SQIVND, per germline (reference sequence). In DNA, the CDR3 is TGTGCCGCGAAGGCAGGGGAGAAGGGTGGCTACACCTTC. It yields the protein CAAKAGEKGGYTF.